This record looks at one T cell receptor beta chain sequence and its context. The antigen is unknown. One junction end disagrees with the germline gene, perhaps due to a read error. Cells sorted as Tregs were CD4+, CD25+ and CD127-/low. Full-length variable regions came from constant-region reverse primers plus semi-nested Nested Universal Primer A PCR. TCRdb fed the 5' RACE reads into MiXCR, producing one record per CDR3 protein. The repertoire has tens of thousands of distinct CDR3 sequences, approximately 27% of them found once; the top ten carry around 2%. Study results and caveats: The TCR gene usage of tumor memory CD4+ T cells clustered together with blood and lymph node memory CD4+ cells and with lymph node naive CD4+ cells.

Sequenced: tumor-infiltrating Tregs sorted from the breast tumor. The clonotype comes from a female donor with breast cancer.

CDR3 DNA: TGCGCCAGCGGCTTAGACGGGACAGGGGGGCCTCGGGGCTACACCTTC. Its protein is CASGLDGTGGPRGYTF. The chain links TRBV5-1 to TRBJ1-2, with 11 bases fitting TRBD1. This CDR3 is built from 16 residues. The germline V gene encodes CDR1 SGHRS and CDR2 YFSETQ.